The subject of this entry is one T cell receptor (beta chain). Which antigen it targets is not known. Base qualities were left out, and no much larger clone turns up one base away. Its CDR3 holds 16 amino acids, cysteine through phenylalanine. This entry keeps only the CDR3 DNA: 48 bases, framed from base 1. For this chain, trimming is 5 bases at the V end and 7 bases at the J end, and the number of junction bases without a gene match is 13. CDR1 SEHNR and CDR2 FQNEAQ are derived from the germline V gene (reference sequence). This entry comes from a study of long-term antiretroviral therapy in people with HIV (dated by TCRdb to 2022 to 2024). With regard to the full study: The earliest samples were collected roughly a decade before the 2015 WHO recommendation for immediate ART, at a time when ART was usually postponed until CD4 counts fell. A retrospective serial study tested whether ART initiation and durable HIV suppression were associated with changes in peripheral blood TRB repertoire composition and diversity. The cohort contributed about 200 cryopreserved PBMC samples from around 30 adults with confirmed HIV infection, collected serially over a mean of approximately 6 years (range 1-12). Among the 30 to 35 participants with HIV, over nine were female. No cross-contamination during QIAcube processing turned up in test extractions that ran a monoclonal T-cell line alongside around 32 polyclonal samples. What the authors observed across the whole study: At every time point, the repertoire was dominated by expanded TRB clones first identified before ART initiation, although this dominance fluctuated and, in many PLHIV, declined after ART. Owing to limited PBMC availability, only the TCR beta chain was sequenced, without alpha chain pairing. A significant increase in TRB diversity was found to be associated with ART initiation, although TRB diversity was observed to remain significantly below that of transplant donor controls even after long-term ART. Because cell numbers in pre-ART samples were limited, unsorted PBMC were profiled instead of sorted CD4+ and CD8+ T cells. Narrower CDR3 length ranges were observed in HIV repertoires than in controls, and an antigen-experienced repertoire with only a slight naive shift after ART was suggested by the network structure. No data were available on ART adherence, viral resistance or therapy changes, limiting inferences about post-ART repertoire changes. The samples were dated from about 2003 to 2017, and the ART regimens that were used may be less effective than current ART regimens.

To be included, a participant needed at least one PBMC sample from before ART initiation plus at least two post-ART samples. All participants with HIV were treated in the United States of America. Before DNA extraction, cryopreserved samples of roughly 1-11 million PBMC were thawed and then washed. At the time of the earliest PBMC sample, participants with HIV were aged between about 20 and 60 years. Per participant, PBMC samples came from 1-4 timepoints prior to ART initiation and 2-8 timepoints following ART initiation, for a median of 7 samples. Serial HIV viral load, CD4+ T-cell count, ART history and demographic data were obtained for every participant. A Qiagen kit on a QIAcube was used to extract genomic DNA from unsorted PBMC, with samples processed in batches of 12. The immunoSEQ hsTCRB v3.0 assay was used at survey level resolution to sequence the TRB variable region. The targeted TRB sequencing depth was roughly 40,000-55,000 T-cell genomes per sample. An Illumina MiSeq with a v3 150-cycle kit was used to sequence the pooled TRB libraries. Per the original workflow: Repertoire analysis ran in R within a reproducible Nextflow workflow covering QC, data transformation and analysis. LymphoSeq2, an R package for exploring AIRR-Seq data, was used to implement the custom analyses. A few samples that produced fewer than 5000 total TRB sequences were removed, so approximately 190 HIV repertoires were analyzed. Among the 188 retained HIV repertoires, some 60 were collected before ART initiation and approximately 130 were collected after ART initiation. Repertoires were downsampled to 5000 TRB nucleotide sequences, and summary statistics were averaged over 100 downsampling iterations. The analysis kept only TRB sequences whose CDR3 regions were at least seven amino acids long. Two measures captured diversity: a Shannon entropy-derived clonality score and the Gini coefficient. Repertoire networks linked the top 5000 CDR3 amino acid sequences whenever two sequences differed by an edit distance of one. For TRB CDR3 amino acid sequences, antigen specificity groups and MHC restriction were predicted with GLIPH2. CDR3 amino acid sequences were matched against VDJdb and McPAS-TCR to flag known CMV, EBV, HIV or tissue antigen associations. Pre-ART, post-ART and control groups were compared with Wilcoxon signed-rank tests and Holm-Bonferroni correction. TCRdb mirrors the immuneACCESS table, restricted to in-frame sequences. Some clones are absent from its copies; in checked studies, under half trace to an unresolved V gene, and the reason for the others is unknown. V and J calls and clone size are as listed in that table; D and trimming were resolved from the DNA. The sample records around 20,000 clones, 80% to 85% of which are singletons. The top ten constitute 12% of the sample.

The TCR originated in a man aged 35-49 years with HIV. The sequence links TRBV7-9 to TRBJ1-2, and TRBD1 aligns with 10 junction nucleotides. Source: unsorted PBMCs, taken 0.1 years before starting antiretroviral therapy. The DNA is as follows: TGTGCCAGCAGCGCCGAAGACAGGGGGCGAGGAGGTGGCTACACCTTC. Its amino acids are CASSAEDRGRGGGYTF.